Listed below are T cell receptor beta chains from one sample, sequenced in a study of blood T cell repertoires in COVID-19. Data came from immunoSEQ multiplex PCR; TCRdb stores just in-frame clones and leaves some out. Here the sample spans around 100,000 clones, about 88% being singletons. Sample: peripheral blood. The receptors derive from a woman between 65 and 79 years old who had recovered from COVID-19. Both conserved end residues are part of each CDR3. Each record gives: D gene, clone size, J gene, V gene, CDR3 protein, CDR3 DNA. A D gene is named only where the DNA matches it firmly. Clone size is given for some rows only: seen once, a few or many times, or a class if the clone is expanded.

>TRBD2|NA|TRBJ2-3|TRBV4-1
CASSSLAGGPDTQYF
TGCGCCAGCAGCTCACTAGCGGGGGGGCCAGATACGCAGTATTTT
>NA|NA|TRBJ2-5|TRBV4-2
CASSPTPGLPETQYF
TGTGCCAGCAGCCCAACTCCGGGACTTCCAGAGACCCAGTACTTC
>TRBD1|NA|TRBJ1-2|TRBV7-2
CASSLDSGQGAKSYTF
TGTGCCAGCAGCTTAGACTCCGGACAGGGGGCTAAGAGCTACACCTTC
>NA|NA|TRBJ1-6|TRBV28
CASSPQGSYNSPLHF
TGTGCCAGCAGCCCTCAGGGGTCCTATAATTCACCCCTCCACTTT
>NA|NA|TRBJ1-3|TRBV28
CASSPPGTPSGNTIYF
TGTGCCAGCAGCCCCCCCGGGACACCCTCTGGAAACACCATATATTTT
>NA|NA|TRBJ2-1|TRBV7-9
CASSLSLVLNEQFF
TGTGCCAGCAGCTTATCGCTAGTCCTCAATGAGCAGTTCTTC
>NA|NA|TRBJ2-3|TRBV9
CASSARGVRDTQYF
TGTGCCAGCAGCGCACGCGGCGTTAGAGATACGCAGTATTTT
>TRBD2|NA|TRBJ2-1|TRBV2
CASIPGGYYNEQFF
TGTGCCAGCATCCCCGGGGGGTACTACAATGAGCAGTTCTTC
>TRBD2|once|TRBJ2-1|TRBV11-2
CASSKTSGRLFVYNEQFF
TGTGCCAGCAGCAAGACTAGCGGGAGACTCTTCGTCTACAATGAGCAGTTCTTC
>NA|NA|TRBJ1-4|TRBV30
CAWDYSREKLFF
TGTGCCTGGGACTATTCGAGGGAAAAACTGTTTTTT
>NA|NA|TRBJ1-4|TRBV5-1
CASSSGQLTLTTNEKLFF
TGCGCCAGCAGCTCCGGACAGCTAACCCTTACAACTAATGAAAAACTGTTTTTT
>TRBD1|NA|TRBJ1-2|TRBV29-1
CSVGWFRTGASRYGYTF
TGCAGCGTTGGGTGGTTCCGAACAGGGGCCTCTCGGTATGGCTACACCTTC
>NA|NA|TRBJ1-4|TRBV30
CAWSFGLLSEKLFF
TGTGCCTGGAGTTTTGGACTACTCAGCGAAAAACTGTTTTTT
>NA|NA|TRBJ1-1|TRBV5-8
CASSSRVRTKAFF
TGTGCCAGCAGCTCACGAGTACGGACAAAAGCTTTCTTT
>NA|NA|TRBJ2-3|TRBV19
CASSFQGWTDTQYF
TGTGCCAGTAGTTTCCAGGGATGGACAGATACGCAGTATTTT
>NA|NA|TRBJ2-5|TRBV6-5
CASSWGEETQYF
TGTGCCAGCAGCTGGGGGGAGGAGACCCAGTACTTC
>TRBD1|NA|TRBJ1-4|TRBV2
CASNRDSNEKLFF
TGTGCCAGCAACCGGGACAGTAATGAAAAACTGTTTTTT
>TRBD2|NA|TRBJ2-1|TRBV4-3
CASSQDLIAGGRYNEQFF
TGCGCCAGCAGCCAAGACCTGATAGCGGGGGGTCGGTACAATGAGCAGTTCTTC
>TRBD1|NA|TRBJ1-6|TRBV2
CASRARQGATSPLHF
TGTGCCAGCAGGGCTAGACAGGGGGCTACATCACCCCTCCACTTT
>TRBD2|NA|TRBJ2-3|TRBV4-2
CASSQDLAGGPSDTQYF
TGTGCCAGCAGCCAAGACTTAGCGGGAGGGCCTTCGGATACGCAGTATTTT
>TRBD1|NA|TRBJ1-6|TRBV7-8
CASSLGWDRSNSPLHF
TGTGCCAGCAGCTTAGGGTGGGACAGGAGTAATTCACCCCTCCACTTT
>TRBD2|few|TRBJ2-1|TRBV7-8
CASSLRPSGSPIPTKSNEQFF
TGTGCCAGCAGCTTACGGCCTAGCGGGAGTCCAATCCCCACCAAGAGTAATGAGCAGTTCTTC
>NA|NA|TRBJ2-7|TRBV7-9
CASSSRTRAYEQYF
TGTGCCAGCAGCTCTAGGACAAGAGCCTACGAGCAGTACTTC
>NA|NA|TRBJ2-5|TRBV29-1
CSVESGSETQYF
TGCAGCGTTGAATCGGGTTCTGAGACCCAGTACTTC
>TRBD1|NA|TRBJ1-5|TRBV19
CASSLTGGPQHF
TGTGCCAGTAGCCTGACAGGGGGGCCCCAGCATTTT
>TRBD2|NA|TRBJ2-3|TRBV6-5
CASSSGGTSSPDTQYF
TGTGCCAGCAGTTCCGGTGGGACTAGTTCCCCGGATACGCAGTATTTT
>TRBD1|NA|TRBJ1-5|TRBV4-3
CASSPTAAEGARQPQHF
TGCGCCAGCAGCCCCACGGCGGCAGAGGGGGCGCGGCAGCCCCAGCATTTT
>TRBD2|NA|TRBJ2-7|TRBV28
CAGGDYYEQYF
TGTGCTGGGGGGGACTACTACGAGCAGTACTTC